These T cell receptor beta chains were read from a single sample in a study of shared clonotypes between healthy human individuals. The repertoire was sequenced with immunoSEQ multiplex PCR; TCRdb's copy has only in-frame clones and lacks some. This table holds over 2 million clones, around 93% found once. Sequenced: naive CD4+ T cells from PBMCs. These receptors originate from a young man in good health. Some clones in this sample may be carry-over from other donors' samples. CDR3s include the opening cysteine and the closing phenylalanine or tryptophan. A D gene is named only where the DNA matches it firmly.

TRBJ2-7,TRBD2,TRBV5-1,TGCGCCAGCAGCCTCGGACTAGCGGATAACTCCTACGAGCAGTACTTC,CASSLGLADNSYEQYF
TRBJ2-7,NA,TRBV28,TGTGCCAGCAGTGCCCCCACCGGGACGCCCGAGCAGTACTTC,CASSAPTGTPEQYF
TRBJ1-4,NA,TRBV30,TGTGCCTGGCAGGCGGGTAATGAAAAACTGTTTTTT,CAWQAGNEKLFF
TRBJ2-5,NA,TRBV11-2,TGTGCCAGCAGCCAACACACAGGGCTCGGCGAGACCCAGTACTTC,CASSQHTGLGETQYF
TRBJ1-3,NA,TRBV29-1,TGCAGCGTTGGAGACAGGTTTGGAAACACCATATATTTT,CSVGDRFGNTIYF
TRBJ2-5,TRBD2,TRBV27,TGTGCCAGCAGTCCCTCCACGGGGGGAGGGGAGACCCAGTACTTC,CASSPSTGGGETQYF
TRBJ1-1,NA,TRBV2,TGTGCCAGCAGTGACAGGGCCAACACTGAAGCTTTCTTT,CASSDRANTEAFF
TRBJ1-4,TRBD1,TRBV7-3,TGTGCCAGCAGCCCCGGACAGGGAGAAAAACTGTTTTTT,CASSPGQGEKLFF
TRBJ2-5,TRBD2,TRBV5-4,TGTGCCAGCAGCTTGGTCCGGGGGGGTGAAGAGACCCAGTACTTC,CASSLVRGGEETQYF
TRBJ2-2,NA,TRBV25-1,TGTGCCAGCTCGAGAGTCTATACCGGGGAGCTGTTTTTT,CASSRVYTGELFF
TRBJ2-7,TRBD2,TRBV5-1,TGCGCCAGCAGCCTAGGGGCTAGCGGGAGCACCTACGAGCAGTACTTC,CASSLGASGSTYEQYF
TRBJ2-3,NA,TRBV5-4,TGTGCCAGCAGCTTGGGGGACCCGGCGGTAGATACGCAGTATTTT,CASSLGDPAVDTQYF
TRBJ1-2,NA,TRBV4-2,TGTGCCAGCAGCCAAGAGGAGGGGGGTCTCTCTGGCTACACCTTC,CASSQEEGGLSGYTF
TRBJ1-5,NA,TRBV9,TGTGCCAGCAGCGTCGGACGGAGCAATCAGCCCCAGCATTTT,CASSVGRSNQPQHF
TRBJ2-7,TRBD1,TRBV5-1,TGCGCCAGCAGCATACGGACAGGCAGGAGCTCCTACGAGCAGTACTTC,CASSIRTGRSSYEQYF
TRBJ2-2,TRBD2,TRBV4-2,TGTGCCAGCCAAGAACGGGGACTAGCGGACACCGGGGAGCTGTTTTTT,CASQERGLADTGELFF
TRBJ1-4,TRBD1,TRBV28,TGTGCCAGCGGACAGGGGGAAACCAATGAAAAACTGTTTTTT,CASGQGETNEKLFF
TRBJ2-3,NA,TRBV28,TGTGCCAGCAGTACCCCCACCACCCCACAGGGTCGGTTAACAGATACGCAGTATTTT,CASSTPTTPQGRLTDTQYF
TRBJ2-7,NA,TRBV18,TGTGCCAGCTCACTAATCCGGGACAATTACGAGCAGTACTTC,CASSLIRDNYEQYF
TRBJ1-2,NA,TRBV28,TGTGCCACCGGGGTAGCTAACTATGGCTACACCTTC,CATGVANYGYTF
TRBJ2-7,NA,TRBV4-1,TGCGCCAGCAGCCAAGAAAGAGGACTGATCTACGAGCAGTACTTC,CASSQERGLIYEQYF
TRBJ2-2,TRBD1,TRBV19,TGTGCCAGTAGTCAATCCTTGGGCGGACAGGGGACCACCGGGGAGCTGTTTTTT,CASSQSLGGQGTTGELFF
TRBJ2-3,TRBD2,TRBV11-2,TGTGCCAGCAGCTTAGAACCCCCTACCGGGAGGCAGTCAGATACGCAGTATTTT,CASSLEPPTGRQSDTQYF
TRBJ1-1,NA,TRBV5-1,TGCGCCAGCAGCTTGGAAGTCCTGGGCAACACTGAAGCTTTCTTT,CASSLEVLGNTEAFF
TRBJ1-1,TRBD1,TRBV5-4,TGTGCCAGCAGCTCTGCCGACAGGGCGAACACTGAAGCTTTCTTT,CASSSADRANTEAFF